The following is a T cell receptor beta chain sequence with its context. It lacks a known antigen. Base-call qualities are not available, and no considerably larger clone is one nucleotide away. Collaborating institutions collected whole blood in K2EDTA tubes following their own protocols. For TCRbeta analysis, collaborators shipped samples in one of three forms: frozen whole blood, isolated PBMCs, or DNA extracted from either of those sample types. CDR1 and CDR2, per the germline V gene, are KGHSH and LQKENI. V was cut back by 0 bases and J by 4 bases, leaving a gap of 14 bases between them. Its CDR3 holds 16 amino acids, cysteine through phenylalanine. Solely the CDR3 DNA is kept, with 48 bases framed from the first base. This entry belongs to a study of blood T cell repertoires in COVID-19 (dated by TCRdb to the early 2020s). Notes on the research overall: Collaborator samples came from the United States, Italy and Spain and covered acute and convalescent phases of COVID-19. The prospective study material was composed of cDNA or gDNA derived from T cells, B-cell-depleted T cells, or PBMCs. Subjects who had been exposed to COVID-19, were actively infected with it, or had recovered from it provided the deeply sampled blood TCRbeta repertoires that made up the dataset. The repertoires were made available in a free public database intended to serve as a resource for research on the immune response to SARS-CoV-2. The samples were drawn from the first 160 participants of the ongoing ImmuneRACE study and from 1,254 subjects provided by 6 global collaborators. Nearly every sample came with metadata listing a de-identified subject ID, COVID-19 status, age in years and sex. Where HLA class I and class II types were available, the types were taken from metadata supplied by the sample provider, not from assay-based typing. Broad study findings and their caveats: How much clinical and demographic metadata was included differed by source and by participant, and the metadata was provided uncurated.

TCRbeta CDR3 regions were amplified from genomic DNA using the immunoSEQ Assay, a bias-controlled multiplex PCR. The study's processing was this. Nucleated cell counts per sample were estimated from amplification of reference gene primers within the assay. To quantify the absolute abundance of each unique TCRbeta CDR3 rearrangement, sequence reads were collapsed and filtered. For each sample, productive Simpson clonality was calculated as the square root of Simpson's diversity index across productive rearrangements. TCRdb took over this immuneACCESS table, retaining in-frame rearrangements with V and J assigned. Such tables are incomplete; in checked studies, under half of the missing clones stem from an unresolved V gene, and the remainder is unexplained. V, J and clone size are taken as reported in that table, and D and trimming were inferred from the DNA itself. Within this sample are about 280,000 clones, with about 89% of them counted one time only. The ten biggest clones cover about 10% of the sample.

The clonotype originates from a man in his forties with active or convalescent COVID-19. Sequenced material: peripheral blood. The rearranged chain carries TRBV18 and TRBJ2-3; possibly the D gene is TRBD2, per 5 matching bases. The CDR3 corresponds to CASSPPSGFGPDTQYF. Here is the DNA: TGTGCCAGCTCACCACCGAGCGGCTTCGGGCCAGATACGCAGTATTTT.